This TCR beta chain is drawn from a study of T cell responses to AZD1222 COVID-19 vaccine. Germline values: CDR1 MNHNY, CDR2 SVGAGI (reference sequence). V lost 5 bases, J lost 4 bases, and 20 bases lay in between. The CDR3 is 17 amino acids. Of note for this clone: Its specificity is unknown.

Using immunoSEQ multiplex PCR, the repertoire was profiled, and TCRdb retains in-frame clones only, with some absent. The table has 120,000 to 150,000 clones, around 89% seen once. Notes on the study in general: Baseline seropositivity occurred in only a handful of AZD1222 recipients. A reported finding is that nearly half of spike-specific TCRs target unmutated variant regions.

The specimen comprised peripheral blood, sampled on day 0 of AZD1222 vaccination. The J gene is TRBJ2-2, the V gene TRBV6-6; D is perhaps TRBD1 (6 bases). This TCR was recovered from an adult in good health. CDR3 amino acids: CASSQTGGPSFTGELFF. In DNA, the CDR3 is TGTGCCAGCAGTCAGACAGGAGGCCCATCCTTCACCGGGGAGCTGTTTTTT.